This TCR beta chain was profiled in a study of monozygotic twins with inflammatory bowel disease. From the 5' RACE reads, TCRdb lists one entry per CDR3 protein and no DNA. Found here are roughly 150,000 distinct CDR3 sequences; the top ten clones hold 0.95% to 1.5%. This receptor was identified in a human donor with ulcerative colitis or Crohn's disease, or a healthy co-twin of an affected twin (not recorded which). Sequencing was done on a sample of blood.

CDR3 in amino acids: CASSYSAGGNYGYTF. The chain is built from TRBV6-5 and TRBJ1-2; TCRdb outputs TRBD1, but without DNA this stays unchecked. The CDR3 length is 15 residues. Germline values: CDR1 MNHEY, CDR2 SVGAGI.